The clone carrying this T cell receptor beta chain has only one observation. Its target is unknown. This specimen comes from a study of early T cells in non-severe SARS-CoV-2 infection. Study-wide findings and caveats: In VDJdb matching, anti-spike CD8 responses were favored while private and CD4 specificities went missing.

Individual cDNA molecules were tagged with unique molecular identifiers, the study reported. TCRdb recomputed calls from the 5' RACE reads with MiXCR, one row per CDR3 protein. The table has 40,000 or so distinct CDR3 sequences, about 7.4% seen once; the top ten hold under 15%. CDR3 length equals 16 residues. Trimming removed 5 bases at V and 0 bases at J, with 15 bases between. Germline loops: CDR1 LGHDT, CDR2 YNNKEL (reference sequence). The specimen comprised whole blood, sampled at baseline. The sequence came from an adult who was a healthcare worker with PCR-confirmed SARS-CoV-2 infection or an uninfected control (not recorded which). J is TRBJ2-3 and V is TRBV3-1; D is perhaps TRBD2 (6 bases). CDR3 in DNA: TGTGCCAGCAGCTCGTCAAGTGGAGGGAGCACAGATACGCAGTATTTT. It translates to CASSSSSGGSTDTQYF.